This T cell receptor beta chain was captured by sequencing in a study of shared clonotypes between healthy human individuals. Study conclusions and caveats: Naive CD4 clonotypes overlapped across a handful of donors at approximately 5.3%.

In regard to this clone: Antigen specificity is unknown.

Libraries were prepared by immunoSEQ multiplex PCR; TCRdb keeps only in-frame clonotypes and omits some of them. The sample has more than 400,000 clones, more than 95% seen once. Splitting of CD4+ cells produced CD45RA+ naive and CD45RA-negative memory subsets. What was sequenced was naive CD4+ T cells sorted from blood. This sample's subset: CD45RA+ positively selected. This TCR derives from a woman aged 25 to 39 in good health.

As DNA, the CDR3 is TGTGCCAGCAGCTTAGCAGGGTCCAGACAGCCCCAGCATTTT. Its protein is CASSLAGSRQPQHF. The gene calls are TRBV7-8 and TRBJ1-5; no clear D gene. Trimming shortened V by 0 bases and J by 7 bases, and 10 bases separated the two germline ends. Germline CDR1 is SGHVS and CDR2 is FQNEAQ. This CDR3 is 14 amino acids long.